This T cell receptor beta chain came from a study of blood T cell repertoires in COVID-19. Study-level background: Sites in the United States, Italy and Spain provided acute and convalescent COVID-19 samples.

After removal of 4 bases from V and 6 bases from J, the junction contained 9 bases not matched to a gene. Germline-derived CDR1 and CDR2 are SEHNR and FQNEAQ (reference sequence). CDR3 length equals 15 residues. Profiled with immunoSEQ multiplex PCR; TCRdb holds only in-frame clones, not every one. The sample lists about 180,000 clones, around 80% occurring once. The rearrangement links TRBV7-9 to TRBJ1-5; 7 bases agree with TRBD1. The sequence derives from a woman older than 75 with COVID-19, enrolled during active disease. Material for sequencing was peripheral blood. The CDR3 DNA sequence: TGTGCCAGCAGCTCTTCGACAGGGCGGGCTCAGCCCCAGCATTTT. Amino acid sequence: CASSSSTGRAQPQHF.